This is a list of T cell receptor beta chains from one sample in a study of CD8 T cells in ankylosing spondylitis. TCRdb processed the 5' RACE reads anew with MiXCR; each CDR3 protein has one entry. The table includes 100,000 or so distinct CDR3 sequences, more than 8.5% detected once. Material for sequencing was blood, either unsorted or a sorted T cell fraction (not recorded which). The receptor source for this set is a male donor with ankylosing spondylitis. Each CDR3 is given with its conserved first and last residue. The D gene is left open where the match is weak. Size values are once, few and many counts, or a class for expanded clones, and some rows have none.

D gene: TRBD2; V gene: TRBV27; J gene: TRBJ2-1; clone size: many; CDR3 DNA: TGTGCCAGCAGTAGTAGCGGGTACAATGAGCAGTTCTTC; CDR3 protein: CASSSSGYNEQFF
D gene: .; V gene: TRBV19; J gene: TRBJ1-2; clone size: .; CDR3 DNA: TGTGCCAGTACTCTAAGCCCCAGGGACTATGGCTACACCTTC; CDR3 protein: CASTLSPRDYGYTF
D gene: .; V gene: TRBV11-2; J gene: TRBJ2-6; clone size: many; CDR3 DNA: TGTGCCAGCAGCTTAGAAGCCTCGCTGTATGGGGCCAACGTCCTGACTTTC; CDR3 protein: CASSLEASLYGANVLTF
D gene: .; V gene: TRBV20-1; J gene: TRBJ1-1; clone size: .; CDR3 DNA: TGCAGTGCGTCTTATAACACTGAAGCTTTCTTT; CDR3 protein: CSASYNTEAFF
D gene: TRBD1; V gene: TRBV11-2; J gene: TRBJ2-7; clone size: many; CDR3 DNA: TGTGCCAGCAGCTATGGATGGGGAAAATTCGGGACAGAAGCCTACGAGCAGTACTTC; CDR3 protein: CASSYGWGKFGTEAYEQYF
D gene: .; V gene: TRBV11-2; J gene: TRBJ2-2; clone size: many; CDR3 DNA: TGTGCCAGCAGCTTAGTACCCGGGGCGAACACCGGGGAGCTGTTTTTT; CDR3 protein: CASSLVPGANTGELFF
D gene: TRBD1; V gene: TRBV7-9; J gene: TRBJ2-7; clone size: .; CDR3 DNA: TGTGCCAGCAGCTTAGTCACAGGGGACTACGAGCAGTACTTC; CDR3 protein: CASSLVTGDYEQYF
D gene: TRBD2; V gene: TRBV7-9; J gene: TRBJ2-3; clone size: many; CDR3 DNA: TGTGCCAGCAGTCCCGGGACTAGGGTGACAGATACGCAGTATTTT; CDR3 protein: CASSPGTRVTDTQYF
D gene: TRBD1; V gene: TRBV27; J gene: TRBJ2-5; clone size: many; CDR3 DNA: TGTGCCAGCGGGGGGGACAGGGGGCTTTTCCAAGAGACCCAGTACTTC; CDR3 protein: CASGGDRGLFQETQYF
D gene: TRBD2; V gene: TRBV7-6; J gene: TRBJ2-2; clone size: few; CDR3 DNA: TGTGCCAGCAGCTTTCCTGGACTAGCGGGAGGTCGGGAGCTGTTTTTT; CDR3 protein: CASSFPGLAGGRELFF
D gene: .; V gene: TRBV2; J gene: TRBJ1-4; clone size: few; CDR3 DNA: TGTGCCAGCCGAGGTCCAGGGAAAGAAAAACTGTTTTTT; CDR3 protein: CASRGPGKEKLFF
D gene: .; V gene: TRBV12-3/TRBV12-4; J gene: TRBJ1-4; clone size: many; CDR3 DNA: TGTGCCAGCAGACCCATACCCGGGACAAATGAAAAACTGTTTTTT; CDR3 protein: CASRPIPGTNEKLFF
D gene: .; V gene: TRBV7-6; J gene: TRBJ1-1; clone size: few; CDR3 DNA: TGTGCCAGCAGCTTAGCGGACCCGTGGACTGAAGCTTTCTTT; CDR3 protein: CASSLADPWTEAFF
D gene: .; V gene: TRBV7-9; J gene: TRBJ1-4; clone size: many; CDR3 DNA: TGTGCCAGCAGCTCCGAGTGGAGAAATGAAAAACTGTTTTTT; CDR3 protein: CASSSEWRNEKLFF
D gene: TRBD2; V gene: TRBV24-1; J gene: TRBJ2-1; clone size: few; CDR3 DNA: TGTGCCACCAGTGATTGGACTAGCGGGAGAAGCTCCTACAATGAGCAGTTCTTC; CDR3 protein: CATSDWTSGRSSYNEQFF
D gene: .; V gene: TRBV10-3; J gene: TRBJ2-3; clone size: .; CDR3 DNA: TGTGCCATCAGTGAGTCGGTCGGCGGTAGCACAGATACGCAGTATTTT; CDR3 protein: CAISESVGGSTDTQYF
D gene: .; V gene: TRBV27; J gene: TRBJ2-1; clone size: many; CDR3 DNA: TGTGCCAGCAGGCGGGCGGCCGATGAGCAGTTCTTC; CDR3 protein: CASRRAADEQFF
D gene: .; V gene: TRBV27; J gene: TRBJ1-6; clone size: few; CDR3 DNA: TGTGCCAGCAGTTTATCGGGCAGGGAGGGACATTCACCCCTCCACTTT; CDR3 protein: CASSLSGREGHSPLHF
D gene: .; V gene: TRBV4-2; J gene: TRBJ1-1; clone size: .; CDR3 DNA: TGTGCCAGCAGCCAAGGTGCGAACACTGAAGCTTTCTTT; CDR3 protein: CASSQGANTEAFF
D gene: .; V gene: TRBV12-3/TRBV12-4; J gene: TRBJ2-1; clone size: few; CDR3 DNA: TGTGCCAGCAGTTCCTCGGACTCACTGAGGGATGAGCAGTTCTTC; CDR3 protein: CASSSSDSLRDEQFF
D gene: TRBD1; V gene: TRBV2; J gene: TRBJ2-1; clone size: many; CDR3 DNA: TGTGCCAGCACCGAGGGGACAGGGGGCTACAATGAGCAGTTCTTC; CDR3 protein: CASTEGTGGYNEQFF
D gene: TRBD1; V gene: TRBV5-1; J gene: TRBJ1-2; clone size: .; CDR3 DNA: TGCGCCAGCAGCTTGGGACAGGGTGTTGTCTACACCTTC; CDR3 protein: CASSLGQGVVYTF